This section outlines one T cell receptor (beta chain) sequence together with its context. Its target is unknown. The entirety of the isolated RNA underwent reverse transcription, so expressed TCRB transcripts were sequenced. There were 3 million to 4 million reads on average in the naive, central memory and regulatory T cell samples. Repertoires were generated with immunoSEQ multiplex PCR, while TCRdb's copy carries only in-frame clones and drops some. The table lists roughly 180,000 clones, approximately 7.8% of them singletons. This entry is derived from a study of beta chain features in type 1 diabetes. Germline V CDR1 and CDR2: MNHEY, SMNVEV (reference sequence). This CDR3 is built from 15 residues. The V end lost 3 bases, the J end lost 5 bases, and 16 bases lay between the germline ends. Whole-study results and caveats: All four CD4+ subsets of Type 1 diabetes patients contained TCRB CDR3s that were moderately but significantly shorter.

The sequenced sample consisted of central memory CD4+ T cells from blood. J is TRBJ1-1 and V is TRBV27, with a weak D call TRBD1 (6 bases). This clonotype was sampled from a woman aged 35 to 49 with type 1 diabetes. The DNA for the CDR3 is TGTGCCAGCAGTTTCGGAAACAGGGTGGATACTGAAGCTTTCTTT. Residues: CASSFGNRVDTEAFF.